The T cell receptor (beta chain) described here comes from a study of blood T cell repertoires in COVID-19. As for the study in general: The United States, Italy and Spain supplied acute and convalescent COVID-19 samples.

Sequencing was performed with immunoSEQ multiplex PCR; in TCRdb, only in-frame clones are kept and a portion is missing. This table holds 90,000 to 120,000 clones, roughly four fifths found once. V lost 3 bases and J 2 bases, leaving 9 bases between the germline ends. Germline V gene data show CDR1 as SGHTA and CDR2 as FQGNSA. The CDR3 contains 14 residues. The TCR comes from a woman in her sixties or seventies with acute or convalescent COVID-19. V usage is TRBV7-2 and J usage is TRBJ2-3; D not resolved. Sequenced: peripheral blood. As DNA, the CDR3 is TGTGCCAGCAGCTTGGCGGCCAACACAGATACGCAGTATTTT. Its protein is CASSLAANTDTQYF. Full variable domain (missing parts from reference TRBV7-2 and TRBJ2-3): GAGVSQSPSNKVTEKGKDVELRCDPISGHTALYWYRQSLGQGLEFLIYFQGNSAPDKSGLPSDRFSAERTGGSVSTLTIQRTQQEDSAVYLCASSLAANTDTQYFGPGTRLTVL.